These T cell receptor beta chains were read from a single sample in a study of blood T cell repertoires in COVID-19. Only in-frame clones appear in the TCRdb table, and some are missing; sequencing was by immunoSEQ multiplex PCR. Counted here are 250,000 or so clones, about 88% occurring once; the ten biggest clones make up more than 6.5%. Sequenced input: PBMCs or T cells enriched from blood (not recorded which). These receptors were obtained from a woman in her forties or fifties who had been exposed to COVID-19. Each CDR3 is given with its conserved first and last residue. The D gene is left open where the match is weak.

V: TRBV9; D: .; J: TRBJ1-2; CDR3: CASSVALANYGYTF
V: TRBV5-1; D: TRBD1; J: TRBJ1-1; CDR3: CASSSTGGNTEAFF
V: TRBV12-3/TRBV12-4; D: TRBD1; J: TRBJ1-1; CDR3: CASSPQGQGKAFF
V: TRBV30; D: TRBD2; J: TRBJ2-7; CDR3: CAWTPGLARRSYEQYF
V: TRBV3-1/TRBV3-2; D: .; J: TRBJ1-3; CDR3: CASSPAAWGNTIYF
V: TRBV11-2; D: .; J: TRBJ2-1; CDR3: CASTLQGDEQFF
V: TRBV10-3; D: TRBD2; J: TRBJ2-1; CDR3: CAISAVGLAVDEQFF
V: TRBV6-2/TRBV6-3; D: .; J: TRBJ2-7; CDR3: CASSRDWDYEQYF
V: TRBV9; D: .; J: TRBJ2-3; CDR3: CASSAGVNTDTQYF
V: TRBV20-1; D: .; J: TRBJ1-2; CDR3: CSASDANYGYTF
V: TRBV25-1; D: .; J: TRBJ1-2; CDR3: CASSVTKEDGYTF
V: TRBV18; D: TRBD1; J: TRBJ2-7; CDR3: CASSPDRGRNEQYF
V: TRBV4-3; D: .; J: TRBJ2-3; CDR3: CASSQDAGWTDTQYF
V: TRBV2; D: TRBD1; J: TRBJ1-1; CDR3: CASSEVGQGLNTEAFF
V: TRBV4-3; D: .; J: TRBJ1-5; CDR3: CASSQDRGGDQPQHF
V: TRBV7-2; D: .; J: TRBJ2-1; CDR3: CASSFGGRDEQFF
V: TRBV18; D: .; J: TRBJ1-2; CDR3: CASSPKGNGYTF
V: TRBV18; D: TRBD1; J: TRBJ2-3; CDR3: CASSLGTGPPDTQYF
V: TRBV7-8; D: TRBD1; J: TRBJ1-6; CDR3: CASSLGRQGRGSPLHF
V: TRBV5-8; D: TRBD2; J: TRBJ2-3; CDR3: CASSLERGDTQYF
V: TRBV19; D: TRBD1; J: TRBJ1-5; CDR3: CASSYPTGGGQPQHF
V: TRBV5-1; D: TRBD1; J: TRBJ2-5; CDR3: CASGTGDVSTQYF
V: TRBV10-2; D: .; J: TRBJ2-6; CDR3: CASRNLGQSGANVLTF
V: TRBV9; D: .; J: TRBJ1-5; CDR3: CASSVGTNQPQHF
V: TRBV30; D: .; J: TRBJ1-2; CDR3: CAWSVGVNSNYGYTF
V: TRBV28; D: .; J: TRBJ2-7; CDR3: CASTSGDSYEQYF
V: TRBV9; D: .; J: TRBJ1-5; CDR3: CASSGGGRNQPQHF
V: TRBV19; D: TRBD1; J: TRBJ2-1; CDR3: CASSSLGPGQGTYNEQFF
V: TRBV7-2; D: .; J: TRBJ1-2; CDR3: CASSFQGSGGYTF
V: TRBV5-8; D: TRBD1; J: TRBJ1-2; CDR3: CASRYYRTGVQANYGYTF
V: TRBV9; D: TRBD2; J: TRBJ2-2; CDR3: CASSVVSGSGGPGELFF
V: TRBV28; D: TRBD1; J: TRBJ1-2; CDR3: CASSPRGVRYGYTF
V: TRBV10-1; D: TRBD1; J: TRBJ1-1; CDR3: CASSASRGQTEAFF
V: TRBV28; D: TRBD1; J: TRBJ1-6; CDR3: CAAQTGEAYNSPLHF
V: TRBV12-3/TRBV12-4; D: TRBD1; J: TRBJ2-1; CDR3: CASGTGDNEQFF
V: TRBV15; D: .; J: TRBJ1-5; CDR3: CATSRDIRGERQPQHF
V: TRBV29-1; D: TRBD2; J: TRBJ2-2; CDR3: CSVYLGGDTGELFF
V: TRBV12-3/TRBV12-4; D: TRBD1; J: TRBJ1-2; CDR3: CASSFDRGYGYTF
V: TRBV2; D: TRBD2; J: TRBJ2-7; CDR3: CASTLAGDYEQYF
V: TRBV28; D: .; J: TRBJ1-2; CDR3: CASSLYGPGAGNGYTF
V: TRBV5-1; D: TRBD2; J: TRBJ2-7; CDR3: CASSLEVSSGGPTLF
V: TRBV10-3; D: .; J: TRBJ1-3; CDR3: CAISVRATGNTIYF
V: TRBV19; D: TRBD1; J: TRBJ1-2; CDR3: CASSPHQGARDYGYTF
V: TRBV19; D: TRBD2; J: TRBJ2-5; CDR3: CASSIALAGVQQETQYF
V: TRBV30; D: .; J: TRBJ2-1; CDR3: CAWGNYEQFF
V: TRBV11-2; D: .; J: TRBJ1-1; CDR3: CASSPRGEGIPEAFF
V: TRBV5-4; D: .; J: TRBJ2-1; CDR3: CASTHDSYNEQFF
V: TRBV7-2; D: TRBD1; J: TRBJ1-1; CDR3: CASSDRENTEAFF
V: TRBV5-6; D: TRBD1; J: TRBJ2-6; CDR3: CASSLMRQGAGANVLTF
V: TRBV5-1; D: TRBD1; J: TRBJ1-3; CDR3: CASSPTPTGVVGNTIYF
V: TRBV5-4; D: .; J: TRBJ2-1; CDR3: CASSLLAPHYNEQFF
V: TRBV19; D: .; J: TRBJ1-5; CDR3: CASNGQINQPQHF
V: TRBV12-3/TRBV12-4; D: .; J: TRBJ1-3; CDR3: CASTEGSGNTIYF